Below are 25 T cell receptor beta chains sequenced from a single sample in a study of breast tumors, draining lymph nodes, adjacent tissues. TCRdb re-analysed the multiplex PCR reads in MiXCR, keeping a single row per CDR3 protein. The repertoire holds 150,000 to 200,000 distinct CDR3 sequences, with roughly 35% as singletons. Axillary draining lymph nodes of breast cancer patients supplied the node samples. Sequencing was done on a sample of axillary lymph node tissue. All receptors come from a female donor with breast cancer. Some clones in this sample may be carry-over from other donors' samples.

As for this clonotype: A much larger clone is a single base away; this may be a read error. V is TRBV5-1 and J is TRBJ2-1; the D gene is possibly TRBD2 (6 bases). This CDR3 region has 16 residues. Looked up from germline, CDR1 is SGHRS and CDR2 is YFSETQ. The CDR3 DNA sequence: TGCGCCAGCAGCTTGGTGGGCGGGACCTCCTACAATGAGCAGCTCTTC. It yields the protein CASSLVGGTSYNEQLF.

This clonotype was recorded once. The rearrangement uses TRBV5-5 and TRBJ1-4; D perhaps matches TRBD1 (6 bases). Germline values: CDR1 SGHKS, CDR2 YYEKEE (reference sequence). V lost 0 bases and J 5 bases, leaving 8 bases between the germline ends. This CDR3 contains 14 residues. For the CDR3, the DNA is TGTGCCAGCAGCTTGGCAGGGGTAAATGAAAAACTGTTTTTT. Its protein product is CASSLAGVNEKLFF.

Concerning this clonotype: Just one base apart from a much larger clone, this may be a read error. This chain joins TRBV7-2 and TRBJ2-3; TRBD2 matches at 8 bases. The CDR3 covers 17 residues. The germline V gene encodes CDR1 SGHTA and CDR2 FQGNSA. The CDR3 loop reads CVSSLEASGRATDPQYF. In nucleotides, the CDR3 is TGTGTCAGCAGCTTAGAGGCTAGCGGGCGCGCCACAGATCCGCAGTATTTT.

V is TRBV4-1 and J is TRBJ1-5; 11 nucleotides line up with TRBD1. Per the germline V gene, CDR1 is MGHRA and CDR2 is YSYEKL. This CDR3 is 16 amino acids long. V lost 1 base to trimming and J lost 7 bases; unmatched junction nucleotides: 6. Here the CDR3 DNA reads TGCGCCAGCAGCCAAGCTGGACAGGGGGCTGGGCAGCCCCAGCATTTT. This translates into CASSQAGQGAGQPQHF.

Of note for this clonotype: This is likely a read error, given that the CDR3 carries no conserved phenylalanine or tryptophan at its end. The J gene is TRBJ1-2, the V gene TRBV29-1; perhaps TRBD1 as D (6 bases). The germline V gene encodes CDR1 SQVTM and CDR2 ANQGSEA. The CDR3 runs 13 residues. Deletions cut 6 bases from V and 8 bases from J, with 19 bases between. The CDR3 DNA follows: TGCAGCGTCCGAACAGGGTCGGCAAGCGGCTACACCCTC. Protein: CSVRTGSASGYTL.

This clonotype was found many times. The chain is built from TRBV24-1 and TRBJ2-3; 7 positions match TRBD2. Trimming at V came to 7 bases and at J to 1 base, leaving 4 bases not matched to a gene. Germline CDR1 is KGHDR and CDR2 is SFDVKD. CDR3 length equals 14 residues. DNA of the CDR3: TGTGCCACCAGCACTAGCGCGGGCACAGATACGCAGTATTTT. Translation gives CATSTSAGTDTQYF.

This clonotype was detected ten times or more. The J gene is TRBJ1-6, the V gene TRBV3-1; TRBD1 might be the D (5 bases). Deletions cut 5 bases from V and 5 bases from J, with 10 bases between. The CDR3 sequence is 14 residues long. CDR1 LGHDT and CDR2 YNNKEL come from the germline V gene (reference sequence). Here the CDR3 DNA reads TGTGCCAGCAGCACCACAGGTCATAATTCACCCCTCCACTTT. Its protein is CASSTTGHNSPLHF.

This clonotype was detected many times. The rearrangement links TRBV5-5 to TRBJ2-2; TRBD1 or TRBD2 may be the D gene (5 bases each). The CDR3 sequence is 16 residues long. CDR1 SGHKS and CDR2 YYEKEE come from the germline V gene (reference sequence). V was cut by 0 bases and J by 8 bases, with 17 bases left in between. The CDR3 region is CASSLAATREGGELFF. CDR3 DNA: TGTGCCAGCAGCTTGGCGGCTACACGAGAGGGGGGGGAGCTGTTTTTT.

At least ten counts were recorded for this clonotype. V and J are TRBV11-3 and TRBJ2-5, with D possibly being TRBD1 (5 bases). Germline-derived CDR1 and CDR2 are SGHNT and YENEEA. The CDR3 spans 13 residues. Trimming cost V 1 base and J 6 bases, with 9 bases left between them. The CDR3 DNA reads TGTGCCAGCAGCTTAGGCAGGGCCAAGACCCAGTACTTC. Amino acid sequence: CASSLGRAKTQYF.

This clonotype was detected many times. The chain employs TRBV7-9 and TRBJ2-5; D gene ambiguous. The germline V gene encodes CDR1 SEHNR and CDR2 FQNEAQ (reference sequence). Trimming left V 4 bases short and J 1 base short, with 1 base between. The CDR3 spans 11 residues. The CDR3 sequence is CASSSQETQYF. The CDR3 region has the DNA TGTGCCAGCAGCTCCCAAGAGACCCAGTACTTC.

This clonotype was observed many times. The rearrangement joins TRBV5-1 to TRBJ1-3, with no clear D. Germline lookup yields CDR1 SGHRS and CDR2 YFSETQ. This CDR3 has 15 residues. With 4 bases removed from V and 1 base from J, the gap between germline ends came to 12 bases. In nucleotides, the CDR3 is TGCGCCAGCAGCATGGACGGTATTTCTGGAAACACCATATATTTT. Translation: CASSMDGISGNTIYF.

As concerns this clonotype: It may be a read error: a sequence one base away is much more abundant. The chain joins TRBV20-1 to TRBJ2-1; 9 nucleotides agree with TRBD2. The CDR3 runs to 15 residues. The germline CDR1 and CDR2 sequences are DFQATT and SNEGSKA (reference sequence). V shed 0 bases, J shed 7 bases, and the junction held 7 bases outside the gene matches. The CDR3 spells CSARDPSGRTNEQFF. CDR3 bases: TGCAGTGCTAGAGATCCCAGCGGGAGGACAAATGAGCAGTTCTTC.

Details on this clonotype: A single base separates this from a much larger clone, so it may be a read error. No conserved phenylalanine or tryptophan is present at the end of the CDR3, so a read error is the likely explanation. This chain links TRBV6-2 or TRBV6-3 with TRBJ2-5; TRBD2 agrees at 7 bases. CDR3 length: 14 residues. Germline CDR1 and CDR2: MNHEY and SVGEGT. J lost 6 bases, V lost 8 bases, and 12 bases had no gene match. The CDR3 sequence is CASFGAGDGKTQYL. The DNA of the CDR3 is TGTGCCAGCTTTGGCGCGGGAGACGGGAAGACCCAGTACCTC.

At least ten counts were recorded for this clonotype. The CDR3 region is CASSLSGTGVFYEQYF. CDR3 nucleotides: TGTGCCAGCAGTTTATCTGGGACAGGGGTCTTCTACGAGCAGTACTTC. This chain joins TRBV27 and TRBJ2-7; 10 bases line up with TRBD1. With 0 bases clipped from V and 3 bases from J, the junction kept 5 bases outside the gene matches. Germline V gene sequence: CDR1 MNHEY, CDR2 SMNVEV (reference sequence). This CDR3 has 16 residues.

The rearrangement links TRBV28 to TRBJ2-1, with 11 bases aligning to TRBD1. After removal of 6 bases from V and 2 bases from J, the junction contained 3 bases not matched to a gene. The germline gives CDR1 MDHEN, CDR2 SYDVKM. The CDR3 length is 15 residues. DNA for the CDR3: TGTGCCAGCAGGCCGGGACAGGGGGCCTACAATGAGCAGTTCTTC. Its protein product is CASRPGQGAYNEQFF.

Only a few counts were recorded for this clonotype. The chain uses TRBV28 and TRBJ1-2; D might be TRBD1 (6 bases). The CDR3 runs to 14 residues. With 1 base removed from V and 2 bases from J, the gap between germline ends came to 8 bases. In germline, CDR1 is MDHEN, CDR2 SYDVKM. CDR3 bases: TGTGCCAGCAGTTTATTAGGACAGAACTATGGCTACACCTTC. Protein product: CASSLLGQNYGYTF.

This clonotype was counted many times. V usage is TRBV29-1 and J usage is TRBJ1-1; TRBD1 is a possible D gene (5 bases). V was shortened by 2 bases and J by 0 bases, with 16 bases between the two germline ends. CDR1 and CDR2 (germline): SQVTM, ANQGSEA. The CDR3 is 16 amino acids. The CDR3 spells CSVEIGQGSMNTEAFF. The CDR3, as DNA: TGCAGCGTTGAAATAGGGCAGGGCTCGATGAACACTGAAGCTTTCTTT. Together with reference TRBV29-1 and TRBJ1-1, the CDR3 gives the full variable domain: SAVISQKPSRDICQRGTSLTIQCQVDSQVTMMFWYRQQPGQSLTLIATANQGSEATYESGFVIDKFPISRPNLTFSTLTVSNMSPEDSSIYLCSVEIGQGSMNTEAFFGQGTRLTVV.

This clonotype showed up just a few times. This CDR3 is CARGDTNQPQHF. In DNA form, the CDR3 reads TGTGCCAGGGGGGACACTAATCAGCCCCAGCATTTT. V and J are TRBV25-1 and TRBJ1-5, with D possibly being TRBD1 (6 bases). V lost 9 bases, J lost 4 bases, and 10 bases lay in between. Germline V CDR1 and CDR2: MGHDK, SYGVNS. The CDR3 is 12 amino acids.

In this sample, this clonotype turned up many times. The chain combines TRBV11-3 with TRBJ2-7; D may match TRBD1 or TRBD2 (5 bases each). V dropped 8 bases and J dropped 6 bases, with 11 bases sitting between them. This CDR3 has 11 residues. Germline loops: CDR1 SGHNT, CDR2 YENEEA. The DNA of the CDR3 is TGTGCCAGCTCGCAGGGACGCGAGCAGTACTTC. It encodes CASSQGREQYF.

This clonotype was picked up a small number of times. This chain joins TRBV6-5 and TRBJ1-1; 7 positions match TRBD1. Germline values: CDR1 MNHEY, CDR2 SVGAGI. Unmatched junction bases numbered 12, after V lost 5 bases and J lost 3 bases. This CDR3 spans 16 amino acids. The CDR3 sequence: CASSVRQGISDTEAFF. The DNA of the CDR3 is TGTGCCAGCAGTGTCCGACAGGGTATTAGTGACACTGAAGCTTTCTTT.

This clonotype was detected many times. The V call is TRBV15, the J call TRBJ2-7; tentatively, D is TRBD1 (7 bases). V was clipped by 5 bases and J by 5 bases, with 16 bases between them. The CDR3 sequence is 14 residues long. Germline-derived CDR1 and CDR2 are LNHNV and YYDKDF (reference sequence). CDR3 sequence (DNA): TGTGCCACCAGCGAGTGGAGGGGGCAAAACGAGCAGTACTTC. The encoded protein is CATSEWRGQNEQYF.

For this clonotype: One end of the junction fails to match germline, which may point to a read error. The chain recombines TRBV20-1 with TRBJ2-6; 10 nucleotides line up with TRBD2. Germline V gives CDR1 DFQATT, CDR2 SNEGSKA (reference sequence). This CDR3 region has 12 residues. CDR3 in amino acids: CSAASGSAVPTF. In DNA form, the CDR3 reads TGCAGTGCTGCTAGCGGGAGCGCCGTCCCGACTTTC.

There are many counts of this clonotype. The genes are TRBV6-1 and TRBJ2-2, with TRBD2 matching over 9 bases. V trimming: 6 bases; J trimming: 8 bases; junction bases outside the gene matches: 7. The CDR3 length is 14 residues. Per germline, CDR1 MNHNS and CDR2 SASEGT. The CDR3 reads CASRDSGRAGELFF. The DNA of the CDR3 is TGTGCCAGCAGGGATAGCGGGAGAGCGGGGGAGCTGTTTTTT.

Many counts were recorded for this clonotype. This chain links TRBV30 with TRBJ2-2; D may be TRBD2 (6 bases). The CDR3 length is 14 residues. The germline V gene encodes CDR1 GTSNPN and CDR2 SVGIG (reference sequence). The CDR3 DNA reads TGTGCACGGAGGGATACGGCAATCACCGGGGAGCTGTTTTTT. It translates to CARRDTAITGELFF.

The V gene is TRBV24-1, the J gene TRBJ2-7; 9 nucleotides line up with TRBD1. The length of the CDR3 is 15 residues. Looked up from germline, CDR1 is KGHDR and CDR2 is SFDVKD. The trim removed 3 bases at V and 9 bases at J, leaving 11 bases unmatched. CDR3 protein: CATSDAGTGPPRQYF. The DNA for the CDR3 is TGTGCCACCAGTGATGCCGGGACAGGGCCCCCGAGGCAGTACTTC.